This T cell receptor (beta chain) is from a study of breast tumors, draining lymph nodes, adjacent tissues. The V and J ends lost 5 bases and 0 bases respectively, with 10 bases between them. The CDR3 has 13 residues. The germline V gene encodes CDR1 DFQATT and CDR2 SNEGSKA (reference sequence). MiXCR, applied by TCRdb to the multiplex PCR reads, yields one record per CDR3 protein. The sample gives 150,000 to 200,000 distinct CDR3 sequences, 25% to 40% of which show up once; 3% to 4% is in the top ten. Study-wide findings and caveats: Compared with basal-like, luminal-like tumors shared significantly more repertoire with nontumor tissue. The data were judged consistent with most tumor T cells coming from lymph node and expanding in tumor. Tumors had less TCR diversity than lymph nodes, more than nontumor tissue.

Axillary draining lymph nodes of breast cancer patients supplied the node samples. Regarding this clonotype: Its specificity is unknown.

Sample: axillary lymph node tissue. The origin of this receptor is a female donor with breast cancer. Some clones in this sample may be carry-over from other donors' samples. The chain joins TRBV20-1 to TRBJ1-1; D is undetermined. Here the CDR3 reads CSASVTLNTEAFF. CDR3 bases: TGCAGTGCTTCCGTGACCCTGAACACTGAAGCTTTCTTT.